The 7 T cell receptor beta chains presented below share a single source sample, sequenced in a study of blood T cell repertoires in COVID-19. Assay used: immunoSEQ multiplex PCR; TCRdb lists only in-frame clones, some missing. Here the sample spans 190,000 or so clones, just under 90% being singletons. Sequencing input: PBMCs or T cells enriched from blood (not recorded which). These receptor sequences come from a man in his thirties or forties who had recovered from COVID-19.

The chain employs TRBV4-1 and TRBJ1-5; D possibly corresponds to TRBD1 (6 bases). The CDR3 sequence is 19 residues long. Germline lookup yields CDR1 MGHRA and CDR2 YSYEKL. V lost 0 bases and J 0 bases, leaving 18 bases between the germline ends. The CDR3 is CASSQDSPWTEYSNQPQHF. CDR3 in DNA: TGCGCCAGCAGCCAAGATAGTCCCTGGACAGAGTATAGCAATCAGCCCCAGCATTTT.

This chain connects TRBV3-1 (or the pseudogene TRBV3-2) to TRBJ2-7, with D perhaps TRBD1 (6 bases). V was clipped by 4 bases and J by 4 bases, with 20 bases between them. CDR1 and CDR2 from the germline V gene are LGHDT and YNNKEL (reference sequence). The CDR3 length is 16 residues. This CDR3 is CASSPGPFRDNYEQYF. DNA for the CDR3: TGTGCCAGCAGCCCGGGCCCTTTCCGGGACAATTACGAGCAGTACTTC.

This clone was found once. The V and J genes are TRBV11-2 and TRBJ1-2; D is uncertain. This CDR3 is built from 15 residues. V dropped 0 bases and J dropped 4 bases, with 12 bases sitting between them. Germline CDR1 SGHAT, CDR2 FQNNGV. This CDR3 is CASSLERGGGYGYTF. Written as DNA, the CDR3 is TGTGCCAGCAGCTTAGAGCGGGGAGGTGGCTATGGCTACACCTTC. The variable domain in full, with the rest retrieved from reference TRBV11-2 and TRBJ1-2, is EAGVAQSPRYKIIEKRQSVAFWCNPISGHATLYWYQQILGQGPKLLIQFQNNGVVDDSQLPKDRFSAERLKGVDSTLKIQPAKLEDSAVYLCASSLERGGGYGYTFGSGTRLTVV.

The CDR3 DNA follows: TGTGCCAGCAGCGGAACAGGGGCTGGCTATGGCTACACCTTC. Translated: CASSGTGAGYGYTF. The chain combines TRBV9 with TRBJ1-2; 7 bases agree with TRBD1. The CDR3 length is 14 residues. V lost 3 bases to trimming and J lost 4 bases; unmatched junction nucleotides: 6. Looked up from germline, CDR1 is SGDLS and CDR2 is YYNGEE.

In this sample, this clone turned up once. This chain links TRBV6-2 or TRBV6-3 with TRBJ2-2, with TRBD2 matching over 7 bases. This CDR3 comprises 16 residues. Trimming took 5 bases from V and 2 from J; bases not matched to a gene: 8. Germline V gene lookup returns CDR1 MNHEY and CDR2 SVGEGT. CDR3 nucleotides: TGTGCCAGCAGTGGCGCCGGGAGGTTTAACACCGGGGAGCTGTTTTTT. This gives the protein CASSGAGRFNTGELFF.

The chain joins TRBV30 to TRBJ2-3; 12 bases match TRBD1. Germline V lookup: CDR1 GTSNPN, CDR2 SVGIG (reference sequence). The CDR3 contains 15 residues. J lost 3 bases, V lost 7 bases, and 8 bases had no gene match. CDR3 bases: TGTGCCTCCATCCCGGGACAGGGGGCTACAGATACGCAGTATTTT. Translation: CASIPGQGATDTQYF.

V usage is TRBV21-1 and J usage is TRBJ1-5; the table's D gene call, TRBD1, was not cross checked with the DNA. TRBV21-1 is a known pseudogene. The CDR3 covers 17 residues. CDR3: CASSTEQAPDSNQPQHF. CDR3 sequence (DNA): TGTGCCAGCAGCACCGAGCAGGCCCCAGATAGCAATCAGCCCCAGCATTTT.